This entry lists 18 T cell receptor beta chains sequenced from one sample in a study of PD-1 blockade in classical Hodgkin lymphoma (TCRdb year 2020). The method was the immunoSEQ multiplex PCR assay. TCRdb's version of the immuneACCESS table is confined to in-frame rearrangements and falls short of the full clone set. An unresolved V gene accounts for under half of the shortfall where checked; the remainder is of unknown origin. Present in this sample are tens of thousands of clones, roughly nine tenths of which were seen just once. Clones ranked in the top ten supply roughly 0.38% of the sample. The time point label of this sample denotes: newly diagnosed, previously untreated cHL patient sample. Magnetic negative selection with a Miltenyi CD4+ T cell isolation kit was used to purify CD4+ T cells from thawed PBMCs. Sequenced: CD4+ T cells from blood. The receptors derive from a human donor with classical Hodgkin lymphoma.

The rearrangement joins TRBV5-6 to TRBJ2-3; possible D gene TRBD2, 5 bases. V lost 0 bases, J lost 0 bases, and 11 bases lay in between. The CDR3 extends over 16 amino acids. Germline V gene sequence: CDR1 SGHDT, CDR2 YYEEEE. The CDR3 DNA reads TGTGCCAGCAGCTTGGGAGGGAGAACTAGCACAGATACGCAGTATTTT. This encodes CASSLGGRTSTDTQYF.

J is TRBJ1-5 and V is TRBV4-1; tentatively, D is TRBD1 (5 bases). The CDR3 is 15 amino acids. Germline loops: CDR1 MGHRA, CDR2 YSYEKL. Trimming removed 4 bases at V and 6 bases at J, with 16 bases between. The CDR3 region has the DNA TGCGCCAGCAGCCTGCGGGGGATGATGGGTCAGCCCCAGCATTTT. Translating gives CASSLRGMMGQPQHF.

The chain couples TRBV5-1 to TRBJ2-5, with a tentative D call TRBD2 (7 bases). The length of the CDR3 is 15 residues. Germline CDR1 is SGHRS and CDR2 is YFSETQ. Trimming took off 4 bases at V and 5 bases at J, with 18 bases between the two ends. The CDR3: CASSQTAGAPETQYF. The CDR3 DNA reads as TGCGCCAGCAGCCAAACGGCGGGGGCTCCCGAGACCCAGTACTTC.

The chain uses TRBV6-5 and TRBJ2-1; D uncertain. V lost 3 bases to trimming and J lost 1 base, with 10 bases between them. The CDR3 totals 15 residues. Germline assignment: CDR1 MNHEY and CDR2 SVGAGI. DNA for the CDR3: TGTGCCAGCAGTTATAACCGGGCGTCCTACAATGAGCAGTTCTTC. It translates to CASSYNRASYNEQFF.

In the case of this clone: One end of the junction fails to match germline, which may point to a read error. The chain has TRBV12-5 and TRBJ2-5, with no clear D. The CDR3 covers 8 residues. Germline lookup yields CDR1 LGHNT and CDR2 FRNRAP. CDR3 DNA sequence: TGTGCTAGTGGTTCCCGCGACTTC. This sequence encodes CASGSRDF.

The genes are TRBV15 and TRBJ2-1, with TRBD1 matching over 9 bases. Germline V CDR1 and CDR2: LNHNV, YYDKDF (reference sequence). J gave up 6 bases and V 3 bases, and 9 bases lay outside the gene matches. This CDR3 spans 16 amino acids. Written as DNA, the CDR3 is TGTGCCACCAGCAGGCCCTCGTCGGGACAGGGCAATGAGCAGTTCTTC. Translation gives CATSRPSSGQGNEQFF.

This clone has more than one count but fewer than ten. The chain couples TRBV30 to TRBJ1-1; TRBD1 might be the D (5 bases). The germline V gene has CDR1 GTSNPN and CDR2 SVGIG (reference sequence). Trimming cost V 8 bases and J 2 bases, with 15 bases left between them. The CDR3 extends over 13 amino acids. As DNA, the CDR3 is TGTGCCGGGGCGTGGCAACTAAACACTGAAGCTTTCTTT. It codes for CAGAWQLNTEAFF.

The chain joins TRBV11-2 to TRBJ2-3, with 11 bases that match TRBD2. The V gene's germline CDR1 is SGHAT and CDR2 FQNNGV. The CDR3 loop spans 16 amino acids. The J segment lost 1 base and the V segment lost 0 bases, leaving 0 bases of the junction unmatched. In DNA form, the CDR3 reads TGTGCCAGCAGCTTAGATAGCGGGAGGGGCACAGATACGCAGTATTTT. It specifies CASSLDSGRGTDTQYF.

V usage is TRBV11-2 and J usage is TRBJ2-7, with 8 positions matching TRBD1. V was pared by 1 base and J by 3 bases, with 5 bases of the junction left unmatched. The CDR3 has 15 residues. Germline V gene sequence: CDR1 SGHAT, CDR2 FQNNGV. The CDR3 spells CASSLVGDRGYEQYF. In DNA, the CDR3 is TGTGCCAGCAGCTTAGTCGGTGACAGGGGCTACGAGCAGTACTTC.

The rearrangement links TRBV27 to TRBJ2-7; D may correspond to TRBD1 or TRBD2 (6 bases each). Trimming cost V 6 bases and J 0 bases, with 12 bases left between them. Germline CDR1 MNHEY, CDR2 SMNVEV (reference sequence). The CDR3 sequence is 14 residues long. CDR3 DNA sequence: TGTGCCAGCAGGCTAGAGGGGGGCTCCTACGAGCAGTACTTC. This encodes CASRLEGGSYEQYF.

This clone appeared a single time. The genes are TRBV5-8 and TRBJ2-2; D is uncertain. The CDR3 sequence is 14 residues long. CDR1 is SGHTS, CDR2 YDEGEE, per germline. V shed 1 base and J shed 5 bases, with 9 bases lying between them. This CDR3 is CASSLLSATGELFF. CDR3 in DNA: TGTGCCAGCAGCTTGCTCAGCGCAACCGGGGAGCTGTTTTTT. The full variable domain, with the rest looked up from reference TRBV5-8 and TRBJ2-2, is EAGVTQSPTHLIKTRGQQATLRCSPISGHTSVYWYQQALGLGLQFLLWYDEGEERNRGNFPPRFSGRQFPNYSSELNVNALELEDSALYLCASSLLSATGELFFGEGSRLTVL.

This clone was counted between two and nine times. The rearrangement links TRBV28 to TRBJ2-5; D uncertain. The V and J ends lost 5 bases and 3 bases respectively, with 25 bases between them. CDR1 MDHEN and CDR2 SYDVKM come from the germline V gene. The CDR3 extends over 18 amino acids. CDR3 in amino acids: CASSNILGRVGSKETQYF. CDR3 in DNA: TGTGCCAGCAGTAACATCCTCGGTAGGGTAGGTTCGAAAGAGACCCAGTACTTC.

The chain is built from TRBV4-2 and TRBJ2-7, with 10 nucleotides matching TRBD2. The germline V gene encodes CDR1 LGHNA and CDR2 YNFKEQ. The CDR3 covers 17 residues. V trimming: 0 bases; J trimming: 3 bases; junction bases outside the gene matches: 8. CDR3 residues: CASSQDRASGRIYEQYF. In nucleotides, the CDR3 is TGTGCCAGCAGCCAAGATCGGGCTAGCGGGAGAATCTACGAGCAGTACTTC.

The rearrangement uses TRBV11-3 and TRBJ2-7, with D tentatively TRBD1 (5 bases). The CDR3 spans 13 residues. Germline assignment: CDR1 SGHNT and CDR2 YENEEA. V lost 1 base, J lost 6 bases, and 10 bases lay in between. CDR3 nucleotide sequence: TGTGCCAGCAGCTTAGGCAGGGATCTCGAGCAGTACTTC. Translation: CASSLGRDLEQYF.

The chain couples TRBV2 to TRBJ1-1; D is possibly TRBD1 (5 bases). Germline CDR1 is SNHLY and CDR2 is FYNNEI. The CDR3 runs to 13 residues. V was clipped by 6 bases and J by 7 bases, with 15 bases between them. The CDR3: CASSLGTDLEAFF. The CDR3 DNA follows: TGTGCCAGCAGCCTTGGGACGGACCTTGAAGCTTTCTTT.

The chain has TRBV19 and TRBJ2-1, with 9 bases lining up with TRBD2. The CDR3 runs 15 residues. Germline CDR1 is LNHDA and CDR2 is SQIVND (reference sequence). Losses at the gene ends were 3 bases for V and 2 bases for J; bases not matched to a gene: 2. The CDR3 protein is CASSMGGRAYNEQFF. In DNA form, the CDR3 reads TGTGCCAGTAGTATGGGCGGGAGGGCCTACAATGAGCAGTTCTTC.

This clone was picked up one time. The J gene is TRBJ2-5, the V gene TRBV20-1; D not certain. The V and J ends lost 3 bases and 5 bases respectively, with 4 bases between them. This CDR3 comprises 10 residues. Germline V gene data show CDR1 as DFQATT and CDR2 as SNEGSKA (reference sequence). Here the CDR3 DNA reads TGCAGTGCTAGTTTCGAGACCCAGTACTTC. Its protein is CSASFETQYF.

The count of this clone is one. The V call is TRBV29-1, the J call TRBJ1-2; 12 nucleotides match TRBD1. Trimming removed 4 bases from V and 4 bases from J; junction bases left unmatched: 7. The CDR3 is 15 amino acids. The germline CDR1 and CDR2 sequences are SQVTM and ANQGSEA. CDR3 region: CSVGGTGGEGYGYTF. The CDR3 nucleotides read TGCAGCGTTGGAGGGACAGGGGGCGAGGGCTATGGCTACACCTTC.